These 2 T cell receptor beta chains were sequenced from one sample in a study of patients and donors after allogeneic stem cell transplantation. MiXCR was run by TCRdb on the RT-PCR reads, yielding one entry per CDR3 protein. The sample includes about 960,000 distinct CDR3 sequences, more than 15% seen only once; the top ten take roughly 6.4%. Sequences were obtained from blood, either unsorted or a sorted T cell fraction (not recorded which). These receptors all come from a human donor who was either an allogeneic HSCT recipient or a stem cell or donor lymphocyte infusion donor (not recorded which). It is not recorded whose cells these are; they may come from a transplant donor.

This sequence joins TRBV3-1 and TRBJ1-1; D possibly corresponds to TRBD1 (5 bases). V dropped 4 bases and J dropped 0 bases, with 9 bases sitting between them. Germline CDR1 LGHDT, CDR2 YNNKEL (reference sequence). The CDR3 loop spans 14 amino acids. The CDR3 spells CASSREGLNTEAFF. The CDR3 DNA follows: TGTGCCAGCAGCCGAGAGGGGTTGAACACTGAAGCTTTCTTT.

Many counts were recorded for this clonotype. The genes are TRBV24-1 and TRBJ2-1; unclear D gene. V lost 0 bases to trimming and J lost 7 bases, with 6 bases between them. The CDR3 totals 13 residues. The germline gives CDR1 KGHDR, CDR2 SFDVKD. The CDR3 region has the DNA TGTGCCACCAGTGATTTGAAAGTGAATGAGCAGTTCTTC. Amino acid sequence: CATSDLKVNEQFF.